The entry that follows covers one T cell receptor (beta chain) sequence. Trimming took 6 bases from V and 1 from J; bases not matched to a gene: 5. Germline-derived CDR1 and CDR2 are SGHNT and YYREEE (reference sequence). This CDR3 has 14 residues. It was at deep level that the assay was run. TCRdb's table, derived via immunoSEQ multiplex PCR, lists solely in-frame clones and lacks some. The profile covers some 500,000 clones, with 95% to 96% appearing a single time and around 0.066% taken by the ten largest. This record belongs to a study of shared clonotypes between healthy human individuals. This sequence joins TRBV5-4 and TRBJ1-1, with TRBD1 matching over 8 bases. Sequencing input: naive CD4+ T cells sorted from blood. Documented subset: CD45RA+ positively selected. The origin of this receptor is a woman in her 30s in good health. As DNA, the CDR3 is TGTGCCAGCAACCCTGACAGGGGGAACACTGAAGCTTTCTTT. It translates to CASNPDRGNTEAFF.